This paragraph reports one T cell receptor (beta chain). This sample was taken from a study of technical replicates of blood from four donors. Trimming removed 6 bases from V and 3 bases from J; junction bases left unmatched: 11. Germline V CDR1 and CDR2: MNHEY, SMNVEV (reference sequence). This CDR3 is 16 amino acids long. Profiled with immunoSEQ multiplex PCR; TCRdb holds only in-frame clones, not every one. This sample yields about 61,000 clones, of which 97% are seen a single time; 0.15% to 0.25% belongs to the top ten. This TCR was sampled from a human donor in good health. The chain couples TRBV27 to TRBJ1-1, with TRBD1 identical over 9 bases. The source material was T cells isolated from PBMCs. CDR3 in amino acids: CASRDTGGGFDTEAFF. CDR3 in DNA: TGTGCCAGCAGGGATACAGGGGGCGGGTTTGACACTGAAGCTTTCTTT.